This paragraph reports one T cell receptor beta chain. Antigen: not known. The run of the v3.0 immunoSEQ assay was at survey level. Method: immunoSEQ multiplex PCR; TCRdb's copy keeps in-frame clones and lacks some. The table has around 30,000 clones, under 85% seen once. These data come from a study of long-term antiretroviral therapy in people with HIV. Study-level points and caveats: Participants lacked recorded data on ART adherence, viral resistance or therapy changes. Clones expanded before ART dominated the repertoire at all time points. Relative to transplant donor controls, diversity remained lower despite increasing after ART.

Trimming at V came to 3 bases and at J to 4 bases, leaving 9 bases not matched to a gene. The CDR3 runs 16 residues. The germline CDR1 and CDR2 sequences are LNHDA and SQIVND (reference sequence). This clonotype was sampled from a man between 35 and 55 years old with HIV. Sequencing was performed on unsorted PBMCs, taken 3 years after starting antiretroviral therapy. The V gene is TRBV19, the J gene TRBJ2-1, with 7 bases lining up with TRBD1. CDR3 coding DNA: TGTGCCAGTAGTATTACGACAGGGAGAATTTACAATGAGCAGTTCTTC. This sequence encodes CASSITTGRIYNEQFF.